The 8 T cell receptor beta chains reported below all come from one sample, sequenced in a study of T cells in Graves' hyperthyroidism and ophthalmopathy. Amplified TCR beta CDR3 regions derived from RNA transcripts. HTBI primers were used for first-round RT-PCR of the TCR CDR3. MiXCR was run by TCRdb on the multiplex PCR reads, yielding one entry per CDR3 protein. The sample includes roughly 720,000 distinct CDR3 sequences, approximately 15% of them seen just once. Sequenced: blood. The receptor source for this set is a man in his forties or fifties with Graves' hyperthyroidism.

A few counts support this clonotype. CDR3 amino acids: CASSQRSNEQFF. As DNA, the CDR3 is TGTGCCAGCTCACAAAGAAGCAATGAGCAGTTCTTC. The chain recombines TRBV18 with TRBJ2-1; D gene uncertain. Trimming removed 4 bases at V and 6 bases at J, with 7 bases between. Germline assignment: CDR1 KGHSH and CDR2 LQKENI. This CDR3 has 12 residues.

The sample holds many counts of this clonotype. The chain is built from TRBV11-2 and TRBJ2-5, with D possibly being TRBD2 (6 bases). The CDR3 has 13 residues. Between the trimmed V and J ends, which lost 2 bases and 5 bases, there was a span of 9 bases. Germline lookup yields CDR1 SGHAT and CDR2 FQNNGV. In DNA, the CDR3 is TGTGCCAGCAGCTTATTCGCGGGGGAGACCCAGTACTTC. It translates to CASSLFAGETQYF.

This clonotype was seen at least ten times. V is TRBV12-3 or TRBV12-4 and J is TRBJ2-2; TRBD1 aligns across 7 bases. The CDR3 has 15 residues. V gave up 1 base and J gave up 6 bases; unmatched junction bases: 5. CDR3 nucleotide sequence: TGTGCCAGCAGTTTAGGACAGGGCTTCCCCGGGGAGCTGTTTTTT. Its translation is CASSLGQGFPGELFF.

Ten or more counts support this clonotype. The rearrangement uses TRBV3-1 and TRBJ1-1, with no clear D. The CDR3 length is 14 residues. Trimming shortened V by 4 bases and J by 6 bases, and 15 bases separated the two germline ends. Germline lookup yields CDR1 LGHDT and CDR2 YNNKEL (reference sequence). The CDR3: CASSPPGGLPEAFF. CDR3 in DNA: TGTGCCAGCAGCCCTCCGGGTGGTTTACCTGAAGCTTTCTTT.

A few counts support this clonotype. The J gene is TRBJ1-5, the V gene TRBV12-3 or TRBV12-4; D not certain. V lost 3 bases, J lost 0 bases, and 18 bases lay in between. The CDR3 loop spans 18 amino acids. The CDR3 nucleotides read TGTGCCAGCAGTTTGAGGGCGCCACTAACGGATAGCAATCAGCCCCAGCATTTT. This sequence encodes CASSLRAPLTDSNQPQHF.

The chain has TRBV18 and TRBJ2-7; 9 bases match TRBD1. V lost 0 bases, J lost 5 bases, and 2 bases stayed unmatched. The CDR3 sequence is 14 residues long. Germline V gene sequence: CDR1 KGHSH, CDR2 LQKENI. Written as DNA, the CDR3 is TGTGCCAGCTCACCACCGACAGGGGGGGACGAGCAGTACTTC. The encoded protein is CASSPPTGGDEQYF.

This clonotype was detected ten times or more. This chain links TRBV2 with TRBJ1-1; TRBD1 matches 7 bases. The CDR3 has 13 residues. The V gene end was trimmed by 6 bases and the J gene end by 7 bases; junction bases not matched to a gene: 8. CDR1 is SNHLY and CDR2 is FYNNEI in the germline V gene. The DNA of the CDR3 is TGTGCCAGCAGAACGGGCAGGGGGTTTGAAGCTTTCTTT. Residues: CASRTGRGFEAFF. The complete variable domain, with remaining parts taken from reference TRBV2 and TRBJ1-1, reads EPEVTQTPSHQVTQMGQEVILRCVPISNHLYFYWYRQILGQKVEFLVSFYNNEISEKSEIFDDQFSVERPDGSNFTLKIRSTKLEDSAMYFCASRTGRGFEAFFGQGTRLTVV.

In regard to this clonotype: The junction differs from germline at one of its ends, possibly a read error. V and J are TRBV15 and TRBJ1-1; TRBD1 aligns across 8 bases. Per the germline V gene, CDR1 is LNHNV and CDR2 is YYDKDF (reference sequence). The CDR3 contains 15 residues. The CDR3 bases are TGTGCCGCCACTGACAGGGGAGAGGCAGCCACTAAAGCTTTCTTT. Translated, it gives CAATDRGEAATKAFF.